One and the same sample provided the 21 T cell receptor beta chains below, sequenced in a study of HIV-infected children after antiretroviral therapy interruption. A 3' RACE protocol on RNA, with unique molecular identifiers, produced the TCR library. TCRdb independently ran MiXCR on the 3' RACE reads; one entry per CDR3 protein. The table has 90,000 or so distinct CDR3 sequences, roughly 6.7% seen once; the top ten hold roughly 1.1%. Specified treatment: PENTA 11 planned treatment interruption arm or continuous ART arm. Here the sequenced sample was CD45RA+ CD4+ T cells from PBMCs, pooled from several time points, taken from a donor given antiretroviral therapy, either interrupted or continuous. Subset reported: naive CD4+ CD45RA+ CD45RO- T cells. The receptors here all came from a pool of human donors with HIV.

The chain carries TRBV20-1 and TRBJ2-1; 10 nucleotides align to TRBD2. J gave up 0 bases and V 0 bases, and 11 bases lay outside the gene matches. CDR1 DFQATT and CDR2 SNEGSKA come from the germline V gene (reference sequence). The CDR3 is 19 amino acids. The chain's CDR3 is CSARDRSSGGFSSYNEQFF. CDR3 nucleotide sequence: TGCAGTGCTAGAGATAGGTCTAGCGGGGGCTTTAGCTCCTACAATGAGCAGTTCTTC.

V usage is TRBV6-5 and J usage is TRBJ2-1; 10 bases map to TRBD2. This CDR3 has 17 residues. Unmatched junction bases numbered 12, after V lost 5 bases and J lost 5 bases. The germline V gene encodes CDR1 MNHEY and CDR2 SVGAGI. The CDR3 is CASSPPTLAGANNEQFF. The CDR3 DNA follows: TGTGCCAGCAGTCCTCCCACCCTAGCGGGGGCCAACAATGAGCAGTTCTTC.

The table lists this clonotype with many counts. This sequence joins TRBV12-3 or TRBV12-4 and TRBJ2-2; no clear D gene. The CDR3 loop spans 16 amino acids. V lost 2 bases and J 0 bases, leaving 10 bases between the germline ends. The CDR3 region has the DNA TGTGCCAGCAGTTTATCGGGTTATTCGAACACCGGGGAGCTGTTTTTT. Amino acids: CASSLSGYSNTGELFF.

This clonotype was detected many times. This chain connects TRBV20-1 to TRBJ2-7, with 13 nucleotides matching TRBD2. Looked up from germline, CDR1 is DFQATT and CDR2 is SNEGSKA (reference sequence). The CDR3 sequence is 17 residues long. V lost 6 bases to trimming and J lost 6 bases; unmatched junction nucleotides: 17. The CDR3 reads CSARKGLAGPGGGEQYF. The CDR3 DNA reads TGCAGTGCCAGAAAGGGACTAGCGGGGCCCGGGGGGGGCGAGCAGTACTTC.

This clonotype was observed at least ten times. The rearrangement joins TRBV4-1 to TRBJ1-5; 9 bases are a match to TRBD1. This CDR3 is built from 15 residues. CDR1 MGHRA and CDR2 YSYEKL come from the germline V gene. With 3 bases clipped from V and 6 bases from J, the junction kept 6 bases outside the gene matches. The CDR3 DNA sequence: TGCGCCAGCAGCCAGGAGGACAGGGGACTTCAGCCCCAGCATTTT. This codes for CASSQEDRGLQPQHF.

This clonotype was seen ten or more times. V usage is TRBV4-1 and J usage is TRBJ1-1; 9 bases map to TRBD1. CDR1 and CDR2 (germline): MGHRA, YSYEKL. J was trimmed by 9 bases and V by 2 bases; bases with no gene match: 7. The CDR3 is made up of 14 amino acids. The CDR3 loop reads CASSQPTGGNKAFF. The CDR3 DNA sequence: TGCGCCAGCAGCCAACCCACAGGGGGCAACAAAGCTTTCTTT.

This clonotype occurred a few times. In nucleotides, the CDR3 is TGTGCCAGCAGCTATGGACAGGGGAACACCGGGGAGCTGTTTTTT. It encodes CASSYGQGNTGELFF. This rearrangement joins TRBV7-9 to TRBJ2-2; 8 bases align to TRBD1. The length of the CDR3 is 15 residues. Germline V gene lookup returns CDR1 SEHNR and CDR2 FQNEAQ (reference sequence). J gave up 1 base and V 4 bases, and 2 bases lay outside the gene matches.

The genes are TRBV10-2 and TRBJ1-5, with TRBD1 matching 9 bases. CDR1 is WSHSY, CDR2 SAAADI, per germline. The CDR3 length is 14 residues. J was trimmed by 7 bases and V by 5 bases; bases with no gene match: 6. CDR3 region: CASSRDRDDQPQHF. In DNA, the CDR3 is TGCGCCAGCAGTCGGGACAGGGATGACCAGCCCCAGCATTTT.

This clonotype appeared many times. The gene calls are TRBV20-1 and TRBJ2-7; D might be TRBD1 (5 bases). CDR1 is DFQATT, CDR2 SNEGSKA, per germline (reference sequence). This CDR3 region has 11 residues. V was clipped by 5 bases and J by 6 bases, with 11 bases between them. The CDR3 region has the DNA TGCAGTGCTTGGCAGGGCGGCGAGCAGTACTTC. This codes for CSAWQGGEQYF.

The genes are TRBV3-1 and TRBJ1-6; D is undetermined. This CDR3 comprises 14 residues. V was clipped by 0 bases and J by 8 bases, with 8 bases between them. Germline assignment: CDR1 LGHDT and CDR2 YNNKEL (reference sequence). The CDR3 reads CASSQDWQDSPLHF. For the CDR3, the DNA is TGTGCCAGCAGCCAAGATTGGCAGGATTCACCCCTCCACTTT.

The rearrangement joins TRBV7-9 to TRBJ2-2; tentatively, D is TRBD1 or TRBD2 (5 bases each). Trimming removed 10 bases at V and 3 bases at J, with 18 bases between. The CDR3 contains 15 residues. From germline, CDR1 is SEHNR and CDR2 FQNEAQ (reference sequence). The CDR3: CATETRDRHTGELFF. DNA for the CDR3: TGTGCCACCGAAACCCGGGACCGCCACACCGGGGAGCTGTTTTTT.

The sample holds many counts of this clonotype. J is TRBJ2-5 and V is TRBV30, with a weak D call TRBD2 (5 bases). This CDR3 contains 12 residues. Trimming took off 5 bases at V and 0 bases at J, with 7 bases between the two ends. Germline CDR1 and CDR2: GTSNPN and SVGIG (reference sequence). The CDR3 nucleotides read TGTGCCTGGGCCGGGAACCAAGAGACCCAGTACTTC. This sequence encodes CAWAGNQETQYF.

The table lists this clonotype with a few counts. The chain uses TRBV12-3 or TRBV12-4 and TRBJ1-2; the D is unclear. The germline V and J ends were trimmed by 4 bases and 7 bases, with 13 bases remaining between them. This CDR3 region has 13 residues. CDR3 in DNA: TGTGCCAGCAGTTGGGCGTTTTCTGGTGGCTACACCTTC. It codes for CASSWAFSGGYTF.

This clonotype was observed at least ten times. The chain uses TRBV3-1 and TRBJ2-3; D unresolved. Germline V lookup: CDR1 LGHDT, CDR2 YNNKEL (reference sequence). The CDR3 extends over 13 amino acids. V was clipped by 1 base and J by 4 bases, with 6 bases between them. CDR3 nucleotides: TGTGCCAGCAGCCAAGTAATAGCAGATACGCAGTATTTT. It specifies CASSQVIADTQYF.

This clonotype was recorded at least ten times. The chain is built from TRBV5-1 and TRBJ2-3; 7 bases fit TRBD1. Germline CDR1 SGHRS, CDR2 YFSETQ. The CDR3 is made up of 16 amino acids. The V and J ends lost 7 bases and 1 base, in that order; junction bases with no gene match: 12. The DNA for the CDR3 is TGCGCCAGCCGCCTTTTTACCGGGACAGGCACAGATACGCAGTATTTT. Translating gives CASRLFTGTGTDTQYF. The whole variable domain, filled in from reference TRBV5-1 and TRBJ2-3, reads KAGVTQTPRYLIKTRGQQVTLSCSPISGHRSVSWYQQTPGQGLQFLFEYFSETQRNKGNFPGRFSGRQFSNSRSEMNVSTLELGDSALYLCASRLFTGTGTDTQYFGPGTRLTVL.

This clonotype showed up many times. The gene calls are TRBV3-1 and TRBJ1-5; D possibly corresponds to TRBD1 (5 bases). The V end was cut by 1 base, the J end by 1 base, with 23 bases between. Germline V gene data show CDR1 as LGHDT and CDR2 as YNNKEL (reference sequence). This CDR3 is 20 amino acids long. The CDR3 loop reads CASSQAYGRASLLSNQPQHF. The CDR3, as DNA: TGTGCCAGCAGCCAAGCTTATGGCAGGGCCTCACTCTTGAGCAATCAGCCCCAGCATTTT.

This clonotype was observed at least ten times. The J gene is TRBJ1-5, the V gene TRBV18, with D perhaps TRBD1 (6 bases). CDR3 length equals 14 residues. In germline, CDR1 is KGHSH, CDR2 LQKENI. The ends were cut back, 3 bases at V and 7 bases at J, with 13 bases in the middle. The CDR3 DNA is TGTGCCAGCTCACCTCGACAGGATTGGCAGCCCCAGCATTTT. Amino acid sequence: CASSPRQDWQPQHF.

This clonotype was detected only a few times. V gene TRBV7-9 combines with J gene TRBJ2-3; TRBD2 matches 8 bases. V trimming: 3 bases; J trimming: 0 bases; junction bases outside the gene matches: 2. Germline lookup yields CDR1 SEHNR and CDR2 FQNEAQ (reference sequence). The CDR3 is made up of 15 amino acids. The CDR3 loop reads CASSFASGSTDTQYF. CDR3 DNA sequence: TGTGCCAGCAGCTTCGCTAGCGGGAGCACAGATACGCAGTATTTT.

This clonotype was detected many times. The V call is TRBV27, the J call TRBJ1-2; D might be TRBD1 (6 bases). The CDR3 extends over 14 amino acids. Germline V gene data show CDR1 as MNHEY and CDR2 as SMNVEV (reference sequence). Between the trimmed V and J ends, which lost 0 bases and 7 bases, there was a span of 12 bases. The CDR3: CASSLSGRGFGYTF. DNA for the CDR3: TGTGCCAGCAGTTTATCGGGCAGGGGATTTGGCTACACCTTC.

This rearrangement joins TRBV5-1 to TRBJ2-4; 8 bases are a match to TRBD1. CDR3 length: 16 amino acids. The J segment lost 0 bases and the V segment lost 1 base, leaving 3 bases of the junction unmatched. Germline CDR1 SGHRS, CDR2 YFSETQ. CDR3 residues: CASSLHGQGAKNIQYF. Here the CDR3 DNA reads TGCGCCAGCAGCTTGCACGGACAGGGAGCCAAAAACATTCAGTACTTC.

The chain recombines TRBV2 with TRBJ2-1, with 8 bases fitting TRBD1. Losses at the gene ends were 8 bases for V and 6 bases for J; bases not matched to a gene: 15. Germline CDR1 reads SNHLY; CDR2 reads FYNNEI. The CDR3 is 16 residues long. The CDR3 here is CASVRLRTGNSNEQFF. Written as DNA, the CDR3 is TGTGCCAGCGTGAGACTAAGGACAGGGAATTCCAATGAGCAGTTCTTC.